The sequence of this T cell receptor (beta chain) was determined in a study of blood T cell repertoires in COVID-19. Followed over time, Seattle patients had been enrolled while infection was active. Germline CDR1 and CDR2: SGHRS and YFSETQ. The V and J ends lost 0 bases and 1 base respectively, with 8 bases between them. CDR3 length equals 14 residues. TCRdb keeps only in-frame clones here, not all; method: immunoSEQ multiplex PCR. Of 200,000 to 300,000 clones in the sample, approximately 89% are singletons; the top ten hold around 6.3%. Sequencing was performed on peripheral blood. The receptor was derived from a woman under 40 with COVID-19, enrolled during active disease. This rearrangement joins TRBV5-1 to TRBJ2-7, with a possible D match to TRBD1 (6 bases). The chain's CDR3 is CASSLEQGSYEQYF. Written as DNA, the CDR3 is TGCGCCAGCAGCTTGGAACAGGGTTCCTACGAGCAGTACTTC.